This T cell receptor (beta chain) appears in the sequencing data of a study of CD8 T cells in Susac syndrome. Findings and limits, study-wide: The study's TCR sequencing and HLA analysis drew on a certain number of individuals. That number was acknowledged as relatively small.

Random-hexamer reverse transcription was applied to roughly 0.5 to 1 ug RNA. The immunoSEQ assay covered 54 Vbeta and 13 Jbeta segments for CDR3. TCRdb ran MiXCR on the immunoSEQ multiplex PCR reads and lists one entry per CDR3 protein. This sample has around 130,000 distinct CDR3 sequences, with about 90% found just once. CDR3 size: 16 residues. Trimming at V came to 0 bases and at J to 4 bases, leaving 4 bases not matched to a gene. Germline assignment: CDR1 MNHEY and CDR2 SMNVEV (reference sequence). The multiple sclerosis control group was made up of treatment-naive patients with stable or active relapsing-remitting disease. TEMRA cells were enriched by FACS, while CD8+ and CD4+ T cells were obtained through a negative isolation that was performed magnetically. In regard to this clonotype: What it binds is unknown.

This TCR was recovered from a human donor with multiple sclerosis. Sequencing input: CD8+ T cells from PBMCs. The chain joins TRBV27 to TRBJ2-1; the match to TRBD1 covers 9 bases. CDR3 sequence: CASSLSRTGAYNEQFF. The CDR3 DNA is TGTGCCAGCAGTTTATCCAGGACAGGGGCGTACAATGAGCAGTTCTTC.